This T cell receptor (beta chain) appears in the sequencing data of a study of cytomegalovirus exposure and HLA in healthy donors. Findings and caveats of the study: Among immune exposure information, only CMV serostatus was available.

The germline V gene has CDR1 MNHNY and CDR2 SVGAGI (reference sequence). Trimming removed 4 bases at V and 0 bases at J, with 16 bases between. The CDR3 is 16 amino acids. As concerns this clone: Its target is unknown.

A multiplex PCR was run with 60 Vbeta primers and 13 Jbeta primers. TCRdb's copy holds only in-frame clones and misses some; the assay was immunoSEQ multiplex PCR. Found here are over 150,000 clones, roughly 84% of them singletons; the top ten hold roughly 2.5%. The donors were healthy bone marrow donors. This rearrangement joins TRBV6-6 to TRBJ2-7; TRBD2 might be the D (5 bases). Sequencing was performed on PBMCs. The source is a man younger than 40 in good health and CMV-seropositive. The CDR3 here is CASSFLPRADSYEQYF. CDR3 sequence (DNA): TGTGCCAGCAGTTTTCTCCCGCGGGCCGACTCCTACGAGCAGTACTTC.